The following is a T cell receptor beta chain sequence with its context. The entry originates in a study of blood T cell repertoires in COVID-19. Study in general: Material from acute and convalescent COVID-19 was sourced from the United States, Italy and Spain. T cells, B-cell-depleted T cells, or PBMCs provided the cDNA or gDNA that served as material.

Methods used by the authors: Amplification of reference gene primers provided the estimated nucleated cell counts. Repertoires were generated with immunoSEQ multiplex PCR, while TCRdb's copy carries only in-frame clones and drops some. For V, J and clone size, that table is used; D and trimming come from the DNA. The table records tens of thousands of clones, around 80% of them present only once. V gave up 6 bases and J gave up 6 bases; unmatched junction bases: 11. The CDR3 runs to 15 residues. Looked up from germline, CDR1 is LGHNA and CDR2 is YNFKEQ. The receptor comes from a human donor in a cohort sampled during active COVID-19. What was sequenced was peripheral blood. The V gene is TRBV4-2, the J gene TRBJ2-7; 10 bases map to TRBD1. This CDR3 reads CASSSEGTGDAEQYF. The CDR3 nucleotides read TGTGCCAGCAGTTCTGAGGGGACAGGGGACGCCGAGCAGTACTTC.